The sequence of this TCR beta chain was determined in a study of T cells in Graves' hyperthyroidism and ophthalmopathy. About the research overall: The initial diagnosis was the point when peripheral blood was collected, ahead of any treatment.

Germline lookup yields CDR1 SNHLY and CDR2 FYNNEI. The length of the CDR3 is 14 residues. V dropped 3 bases and J dropped 1; count of bases not matched to a gene: 2. Of note for this clonotype: No antigen is known for it.

RNA transcripts yielded amplified TCR beta CDR3 regions. When the TCR CDR3 underwent first-round RT-PCR, the HTBI primer set was used. TCRdb ran MiXCR on the multiplex PCR reads and lists one entry per CDR3 protein. The profile shows fewer than 450,000 distinct CDR3 sequences, 15% to 20% of them singletons. Study-wide points: Most thyroid clonotypes that were expanded above 0.001 also turned up in blood.

Lactation, pregnancy, other autoimmune disease or uncontrolled infection led to exclusion of patients. The sequence derives from a young woman with Graves' hyperthyroidism that later progressed to Graves' ophthalmopathy. V and J are TRBV2 and TRBJ1-2; 7 bases agree with TRBD1. The sample taken for sequencing was blood. CDR3 DNA sequence: TGTGCCAGCAGTGAGACAGGGTTTAACTATGGCTACACCTTC. Its translation is CASSETGFNYGYTF.